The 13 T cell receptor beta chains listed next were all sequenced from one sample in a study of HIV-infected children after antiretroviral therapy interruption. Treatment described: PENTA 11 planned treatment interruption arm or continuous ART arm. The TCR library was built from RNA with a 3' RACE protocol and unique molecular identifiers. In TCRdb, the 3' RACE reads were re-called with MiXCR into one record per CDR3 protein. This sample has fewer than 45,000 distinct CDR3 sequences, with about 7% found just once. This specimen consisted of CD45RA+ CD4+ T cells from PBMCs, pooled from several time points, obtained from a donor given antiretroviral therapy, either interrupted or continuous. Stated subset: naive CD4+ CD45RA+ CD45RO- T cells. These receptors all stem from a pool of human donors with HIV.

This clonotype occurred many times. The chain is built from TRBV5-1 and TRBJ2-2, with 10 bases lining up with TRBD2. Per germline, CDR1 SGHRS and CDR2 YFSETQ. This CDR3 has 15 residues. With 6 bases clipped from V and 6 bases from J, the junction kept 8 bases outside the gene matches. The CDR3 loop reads CASKLAGPVAGELFF. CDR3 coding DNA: TGCGCCAGCAAACTAGCGGGACCGGTCGCCGGGGAGCTGTTTTTT.

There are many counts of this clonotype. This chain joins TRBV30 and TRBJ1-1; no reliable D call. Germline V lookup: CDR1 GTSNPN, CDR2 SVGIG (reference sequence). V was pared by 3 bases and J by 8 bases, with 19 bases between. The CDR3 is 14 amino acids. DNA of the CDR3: TGTGCCTGGAGGGTGGGGAAGGGAAGATCGGAAGCTTTCTTT. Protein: CAWRVGKGRSEAFF.

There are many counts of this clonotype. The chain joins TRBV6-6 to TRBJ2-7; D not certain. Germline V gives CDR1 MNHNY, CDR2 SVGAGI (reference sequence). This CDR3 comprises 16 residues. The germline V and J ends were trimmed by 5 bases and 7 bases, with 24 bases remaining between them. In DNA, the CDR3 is TGTGCCAGCAGTCCTCGGGCAGGACCCTTCATTGTGGAGCAGTACTTC. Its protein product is CASSPRAGPFIVEQYF.

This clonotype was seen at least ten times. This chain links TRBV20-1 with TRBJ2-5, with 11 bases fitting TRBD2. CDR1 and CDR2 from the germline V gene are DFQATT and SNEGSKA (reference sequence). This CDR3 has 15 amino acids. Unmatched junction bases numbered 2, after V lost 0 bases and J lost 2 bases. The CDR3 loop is CSARDTSGGQETQYF. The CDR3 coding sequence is TGCAGTGCTAGAGATACTAGCGGGGGACAAGAGACCCAGTACTTC.

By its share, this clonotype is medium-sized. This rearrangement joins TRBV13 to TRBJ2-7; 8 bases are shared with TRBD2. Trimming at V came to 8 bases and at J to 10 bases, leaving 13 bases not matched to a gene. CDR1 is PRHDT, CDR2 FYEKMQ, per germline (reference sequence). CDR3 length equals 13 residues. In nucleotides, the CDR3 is TGTGCCAGCTCTCTCGGGGGGGCGGGTGAACAGTACTTC. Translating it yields CASSLGGAGEQYF. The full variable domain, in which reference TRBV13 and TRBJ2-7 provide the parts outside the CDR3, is AAGVIQSPRHLIKEKRETATLKCYPIPRHDTVYWYQQGPGQDPQFLISFYEKMQSDKGSIPDRFSAQQFSDYHSELNMSSLELGDSALYFCASSLGGAGEQYFGPGTRLTVT.

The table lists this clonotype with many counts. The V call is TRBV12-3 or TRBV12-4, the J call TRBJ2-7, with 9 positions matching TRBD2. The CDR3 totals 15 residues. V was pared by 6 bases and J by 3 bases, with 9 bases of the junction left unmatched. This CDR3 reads CASSAGGVTIYEQYF. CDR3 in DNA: TGTGCCAGCAGCGCGGGGGGGGTTACCATCTACGAGCAGTACTTC.

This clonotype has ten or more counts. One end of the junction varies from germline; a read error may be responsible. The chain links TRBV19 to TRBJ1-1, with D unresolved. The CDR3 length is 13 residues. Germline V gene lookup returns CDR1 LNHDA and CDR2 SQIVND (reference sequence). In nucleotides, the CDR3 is TGTGCCAGCAGTATAAACAGAAACACAGAAGTCTTCTTT. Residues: CASSINRNTEVFF.

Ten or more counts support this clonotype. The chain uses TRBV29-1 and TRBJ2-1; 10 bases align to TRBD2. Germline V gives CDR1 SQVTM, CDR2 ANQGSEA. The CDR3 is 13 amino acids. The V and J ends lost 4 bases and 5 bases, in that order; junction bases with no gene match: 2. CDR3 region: CSVAGLANNEQFF. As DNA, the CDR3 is TGCAGCGTTGCGGGACTAGCGAACAATGAGCAGTTCTTC.

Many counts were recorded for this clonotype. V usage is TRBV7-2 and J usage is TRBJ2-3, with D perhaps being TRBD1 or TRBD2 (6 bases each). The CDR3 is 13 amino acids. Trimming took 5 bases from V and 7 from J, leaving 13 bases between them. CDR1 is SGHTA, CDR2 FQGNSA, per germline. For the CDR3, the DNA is TGTGCCAGCAGCAGTGGAGGGGGGAATACGCAGTATTTT. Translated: CASSSGGGNTQYF.

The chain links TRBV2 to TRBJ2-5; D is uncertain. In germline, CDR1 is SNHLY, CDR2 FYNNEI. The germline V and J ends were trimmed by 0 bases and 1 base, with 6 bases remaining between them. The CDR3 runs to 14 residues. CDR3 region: CASSEARLQETQYF. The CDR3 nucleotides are TGTGCCAGCAGTGAAGCCAGGCTCCAAGAGACCCAGTACTTC. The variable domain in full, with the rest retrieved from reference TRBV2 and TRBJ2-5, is EPEVTQTPSHQVTQMGQEVILRCVPISNHLYFYWYRQILGQKVEFLVSFYNNEISEKSEIFDDQFSVERPDGSNFTLKIRSTKLEDSAMYFCASSEARLQETQYFGPGTRLLVL.

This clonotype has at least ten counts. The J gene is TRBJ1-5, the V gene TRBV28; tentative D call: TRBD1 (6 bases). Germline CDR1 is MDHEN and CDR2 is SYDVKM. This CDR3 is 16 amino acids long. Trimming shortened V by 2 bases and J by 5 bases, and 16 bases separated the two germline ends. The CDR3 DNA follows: TGTGCCAGCAGTTTACCAGGACAGCCGGGGGATCAGCCCCAGCATTTT. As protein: CASSLPGQPGDQPQHF.

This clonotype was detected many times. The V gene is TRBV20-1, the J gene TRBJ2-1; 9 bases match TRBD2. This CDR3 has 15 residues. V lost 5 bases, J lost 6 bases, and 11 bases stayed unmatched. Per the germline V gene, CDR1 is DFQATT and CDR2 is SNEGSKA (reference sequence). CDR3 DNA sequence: TGCAGTGCTCCAGTCCCCGGGACTAGCCGCAATGAGCAGTTCTTC. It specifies CSAPVPGTSRNEQFF.

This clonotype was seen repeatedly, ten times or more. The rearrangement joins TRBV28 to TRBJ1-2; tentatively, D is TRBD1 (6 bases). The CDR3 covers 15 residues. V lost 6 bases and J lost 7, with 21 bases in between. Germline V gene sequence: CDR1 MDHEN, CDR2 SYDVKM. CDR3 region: CASRRTGTHSGGYTF. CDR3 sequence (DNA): TGTGCCAGCAGACGAACCGGGACACACTCGGGTGGCTACACCTTC.